This TCR beta chain was sequenced for a study of T-cell reconstitution after alpha-beta-depleted transplantation in children. Study results and limitations: When one year had passed after transplant, most T-cell counts and diversity came from newly produced T cells.

V was trimmed by 3 bases and J by 1 base, leaving 13 bases between them. Germline V gene data show CDR1 as MDHEN and CDR2 as SYDVKM. This CDR3 is built from 16 residues. Preparation of the TCRbeta library was carried out with unique molecular identifiers. From the PCR reads, TCRdb called clonotypes with MiXCR, one entry per CDR3 protein. The sample holds about 440,000 distinct CDR3 sequences; 43% are singletons and the top ten take 27%. The table lists this clonotype with many counts. The antigen remains unidentified. The chain joins TRBV28 to TRBJ2-4; D gene unclear. The sequencing here drew on PBMCs, taken before TCRalphabeta/CD19-depleted stem cell transplant. This clonotype originated in a girl aged 2 to 9 with aplastic anemia, due to receive a stem cell transplant. The CDR3 nucleotides read TGTGCCAGCAGTTTGAGTATCGGTTTGGCCAAAAACATTCAGTACTTC. This gives the protein CASSLSIGLAKNIQYF.